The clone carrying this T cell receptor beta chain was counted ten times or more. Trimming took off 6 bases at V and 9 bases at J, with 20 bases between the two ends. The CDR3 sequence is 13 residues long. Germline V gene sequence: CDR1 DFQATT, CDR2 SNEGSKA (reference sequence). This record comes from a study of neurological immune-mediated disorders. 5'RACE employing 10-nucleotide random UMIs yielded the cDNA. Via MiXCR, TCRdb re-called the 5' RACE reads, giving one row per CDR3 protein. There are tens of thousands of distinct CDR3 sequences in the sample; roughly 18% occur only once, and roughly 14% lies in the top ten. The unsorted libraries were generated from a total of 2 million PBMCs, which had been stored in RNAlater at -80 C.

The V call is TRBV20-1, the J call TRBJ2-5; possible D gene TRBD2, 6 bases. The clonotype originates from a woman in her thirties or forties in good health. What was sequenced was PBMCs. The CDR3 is CSATPPGSRPQYF. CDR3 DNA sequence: TGCAGTGCCACACCTCCCGGGAGCAGACCCCAGTACTTC.